This TCR beta chain is drawn from a study of post-analysis software for immune sequencing data. In the study overall: Disease courses included relapsing-remitting, secondary progressive and progressive-relapsing multiple sclerosis. General study points: Compared with controls, patients had more of about 5 TRBV segments, including TRBV5-6, TRBV5-1 and TRBV20-1. Versus controls, multiple sclerosis patients showed significantly lower diversity (normalized Chao1).

With respect to this clonotype: What it recognizes is unknown.

Unique molecular identifiers were built into the TCR beta cDNA libraries. Input amounts of about 0.95 to 10 million T cells were used. These gave 500,000 or so cDNA molecules, so each molecule approximated one T cell. TCRdb re-derived calls from the PCR reads in MiXCR, one entry per CDR3 protein. The sample has 600,000 to 750,000 distinct CDR3 sequences; approximately 59% are singletons. CDR3 size: 14 residues. Germline values: CDR1 SGHRS, CDR2 YFSETQ. The V gene lost 4 bases and the J gene lost 4 bases, with 14 bases spanning the gap. The sequenced sample consisted of blood. The rearrangement joins TRBV5-1 to TRBJ2-5, with D perhaps TRBD2 (5 bases). The clonotype originates from a girl aged 2-15 years with multiple sclerosis. The CDR3 DNA sequence: TGCGCCAGCAGCCAAACCGGGGTCAGAGAGACCCAGTACTTC. Translation gives CASSQTGVRETQYF.